The T cell receptor (beta chain) described here comes from a study of OX40 agonist ivuxolimab in advanced cancers. Trimming shortened V by 0 bases and J by 2 bases, and 10 bases separated the two germline ends. The CDR3 is 16 residues long. From germline, CDR1 is LGHNA and CDR2 YSLEER. Sequencing used immunoSEQ multiplex PCR; TCRdb keeps in-frame clones, though not all of them. Among 130,000 or so clones listed, roughly 91% were seen once. The TCR sequence derives from an adult with an advanced solid tumor such as melanoma, head and neck, liver or kidney cancer. V is TRBV4-3 and J is TRBJ2-2; D gene unclear. The source was CD4+ or CD8+ T cells sorted from blood, collected in a trial of the OX40 agonist ivuxolimab. CDR3 sequence (DNA): TGCGCCAGCAGCCAAGATTCGGAGCCCAACACCGGGGAGCTGTTTTTT. Amino acid sequence: CASSQDSEPNTGELFF.